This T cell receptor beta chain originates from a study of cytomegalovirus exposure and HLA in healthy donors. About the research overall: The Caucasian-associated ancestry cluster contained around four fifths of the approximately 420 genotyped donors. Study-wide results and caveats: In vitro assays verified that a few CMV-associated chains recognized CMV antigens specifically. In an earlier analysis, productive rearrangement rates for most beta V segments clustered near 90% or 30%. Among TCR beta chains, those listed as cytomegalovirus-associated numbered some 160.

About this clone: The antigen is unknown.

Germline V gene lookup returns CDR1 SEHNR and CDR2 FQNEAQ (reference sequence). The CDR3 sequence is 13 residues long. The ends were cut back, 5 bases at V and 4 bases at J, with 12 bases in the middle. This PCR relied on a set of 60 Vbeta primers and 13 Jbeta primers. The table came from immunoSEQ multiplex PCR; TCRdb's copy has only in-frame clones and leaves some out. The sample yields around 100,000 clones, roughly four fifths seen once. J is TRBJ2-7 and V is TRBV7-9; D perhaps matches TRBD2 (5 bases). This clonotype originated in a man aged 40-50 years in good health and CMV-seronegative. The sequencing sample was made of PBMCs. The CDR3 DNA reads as TGTGCCAGCAGCCATCCTGGGGAGTACGAGCAGTACTTC. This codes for CASSHPGEYEQYF. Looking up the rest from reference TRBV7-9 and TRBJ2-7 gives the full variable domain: DTGVSQNPRHKITKRGQNVTFRCDPISEHNRLYWYRQTLGQGPEFLTYFQNEAQLEKSRLLSDRFSAERPKGSFSTLEIQRTEQGDSAMYLCASSHPGEYEQYFGPGTRLTVT.